This TCR beta chain originates from a study of Graves' ophthalmopathy and Graves' hyperthyroidism. Study observations and caveats: Ophthalmopathy progression prediction by the model yielded a sensitivity of 60% to 71% and a specificity of 72% to 75%.

The sequenced template was RNA, covering the TCR beta CDR3 region. HTBI-primed RT-PCR formed the first round, and a multiplex PCR formed the second. TCRdb re-analysed the multiplex PCR reads in MiXCR, keeping a single row per CDR3 protein. This table has approximately 640,000 distinct CDR3 sequences, 35% to 50% appearing once. Among the exclusions were patients with other autoimmune diseases, uncontrolled infections, pregnancy or lactation. On this clonotype itself: Its antigen is not identified.

Sequenced sample: peripheral blood. The receptor comes from an adult man with Graves' ophthalmopathy.

The CDR3 region has the DNA TGTGCTAGTGCGGGGGAGACCCAGTACTTC. It specifies CASAGETQYF. The rearrangement links TRBV12-5 to TRBJ2-5, with D possibly being TRBD2 (5 bases). Trimming removed 7 bases from V and 5 bases from J, with 5 bases in between. Germline assignment: CDR1 LGHNT and CDR2 FRNRAP. The CDR3 sequence is 10 residues long.